Listed below are T cell receptor beta chains from one sample, sequenced in a study of T cell repertoires in cytomegalovirus infection. TCRdb re-called the reads with MiXCR, one entry per CDR3 protein. The sample contains about 890,000 distinct CDR3 sequences, about a third of which appear only once. Which antigens these TCRs recognize remains unknown. The sample was cultured CD8+ T cells from PBMCs, taken from culture after CMV antigen stimulation. All receptors come from a human donor in good health (CMV status not recorded). Some clones in this sample may be carry-over from other donors' samples. CDR3s include the opening cysteine and the closing phenylalanine or tryptophan. D genes are given only for firm matches. The listing skips clone size in some rows; elsewhere it reads once, few, many or a size class.

>TRBJ1-1|-|-|TRBV7-9|14
CASSLMGGEAEAFF
TGTGCCAGCAGCTTAATGGGGGGAGAAGCTGAAGCTTTCTTT
>TRBJ2-5|-|TRBD1|TRBV6-6|17
CASSYLTTHRGQETQYF
TGTGCCAGCAGTTACTTAACGACCCACAGGGGCCAAGAGACCCAGTACTTC
>TRBJ1-6|-|-|TRBV27|12
CASGRPLSPLHF
TGTGCCAGCGGACGACCCCTTTCACCCCTCCACTTT
>TRBJ2-2|many|-|TRBV7-8|13
CASSRDPTGELFF
TGTGCCAGCAGCCGGGACCCCACCGGGGAGCTGTTTTTT
>TRBJ1-1|-|-|TRBV5-1|15
CASSFTQVGNTEAFF
TGCGCCAGCAGCTTCACCCAGGTTGGGAACACTGAAGCTTTCTTT
>TRBJ1-2|many|-|TRBV7-9|13
CASSLDYADGYTF
TGTGCCAGCAGCTTAGACTATGCGGATGGCTACACCTTC
>TRBJ2-1|few|-|TRBV5-1|14
CASSLVGYYNEQFF
TGCGCCAGCAGCTTGGTGGGGTATTACAATGAGCAGTTCTTC
>TRBJ2-1|few|TRBD2|TRBV4-1|16
CASSHQRGPPYNEQFF
TGCGCCAGCAGCCATCAGCGGGGGCCCCCCTACAATGAGCAGTTCTTC
>TRBJ2-3|-|-|TRBV5-1|15
CASSSPAENTDTQYF
TGCGCCAGCAGCTCCCCAGCGGAGAACACAGATACGCAGTATTTT
>TRBJ2-3|few|-|TRBV7-9|15
CASSRTDSARDTQYF
TGTGCCAGCAGCCGGACCGACTCTGCCCGGGATACGCAGTATTTT
>TRBJ1-1|-|-|TRBV25-1|13
CASSPGHITEAFF
TGTGCCAGCTCTCCCGGGCACATTACTGAAGCTTTCTTT